This is a list of T cell receptor beta chains from one sample in a study of cytomegalovirus exposure and HLA in healthy donors. Data came from immunoSEQ multiplex PCR; TCRdb stores just in-frame clones and leaves some out. The sample lists tens of thousands of clones; more than 80% were seen once. Sequenced: PBMCs. These receptor sequences come from a woman between 25 and 40 years old in good health and CMV-seronegative. CDR3s include the opening cysteine and the closing phenylalanine or tryptophan. The order of the fields is V gene, clone size, J gene, D gene, CDR3 DNA, CDR3 protein. The D gene is left open where the match is weak. The size field is filled for only some rows; it gives once, few, many or a size class.

TRBV5-1	-	TRBJ2-3	-	TGCGCCAGCAGCACCGGACTCGAGAGCACAGATACGCAGTATTTT	CASSTGLESTDTQYF
TRBV11-2	few	TRBJ2-3	-	TGTGCCAGCAGCTTAGGGACAGATGCTACGCAGTATTTT	CASSLGTDATQYF
TRBV7-8	-	TRBJ2-4	-	TGTGCCAGCAGCTTCGACTTAAGGAGGGCCAAAAACATTCAGTACTTC	CASSFDLRRAKNIQYF
TRBV5-1	-	TRBJ2-1	TRBD1	TGCGCCAGCAGCACCGGACAGGGGGCGAATGAGCAGTTCTTC	CASSTGQGANEQFF
TRBV9	-	TRBJ2-7	-	TGTGCCAGCAGCCCGTCGAGTTTACTGTACGAGCAGTACTTC	CASSPSSLLYEQYF
TRBV7-9	-	TRBJ2-1	TRBD2	TGTGCCAGCAGCTTAAGTAGCGGGGGCCTCTACAATGAGCAGTTCTTC	CASSLSSGGLYNEQFF
TRBV6-5	-	TRBJ2-3	-	TGTGCCAGCAAGGCGGAGTTTAGCACAGATACGCAGTATTTT	CASKAEFSTDTQYF
TRBV20-1	-	TRBJ2-5	-	TGCAGTGGTGAGGGAGCGGAGACCCAGTACTTC	CSGEGAETQYF
TRBV9	-	TRBJ2-5	-	TGTGCCAGCAGCGAGGACAACCAAGAGACCCAGTACTTC	CASSEDNQETQYF
TRBV18	few	TRBJ1-1	-	TGTGCCAGCTCACCAAAGCAGGGGGAAGCTTTCTTT	CASSPKQGEAFF
TRBV30	-	TRBJ2-5	TRBD2	TGTGCCTGGAGTGTATGGGGGGGAAGGGAGACCCAGTACTTC	CAWSVWGGRETQYF
TRBV30	once	TRBJ1-3	-	TGTGCCTGGAGTGTAGACAGGAACTCTGGAAACACCATATATTTT	CAWSVDRNSGNTIYF
TRBV14	once	TRBJ2-1	TRBD2	TGTGCCAGCAGCCAAGATTGGGCTAGCGGCAACCTAAACAATGAGCAGTTCTTC	CASSQDWASGNLNNEQFF
TRBV5-1	-	TRBJ2-5	TRBD1	TGCGCCAGCAGCTTAGACAGGGGATTTGGGGAAGAGACCCAGTACTTC	CASSLDRGFGEETQYF
TRBV28	-	TRBJ1-2	-	TGTGCCAGCACTCCCGGGGTTTTTAACTATGGCTACACCTTC	CASTPGVFNYGYTF
TRBV5-6	-	TRBJ2-7	TRBD2	TGTGCCAGCAGCTTGGGGGGGACTAGCCGTTACGAGCAGTACTTC	CASSLGGTSRYEQYF
TRBV28	-	TRBJ1-1	-	TGTGCCAGCACCTCCCCCCAGGGGAGGAACACTGAAGCTTTCTTT	CASTSPQGRNTEAFF
TRBV15	-	TRBJ1-5	-	TGTGCCACCACCCCTGGCGGGGCTAGCAATCAGCCCCAGCATTTT	CATTPGGASNQPQHF
TRBV5-4	-	TRBJ2-1	TRBD2	TGTGCCAGCAGCTTGGATGGGGAGGGGGAGCAGTTCTTC	CASSLDGEGEQFF
TRBV5-4	-	TRBJ2-2	TRBD2	TGTGCCAGCAGCCCGGGCGGGGGTCCGGGAACCGGGGAGCTGTTTTTT	CASSPGGGPGTGELFF
TRBV7-2	once	TRBJ2-2	TRBD2	TGTGCCAGCAGCTTACTGGGCGGGAGCGGCACCGGGGAGCTGTTTTTT	CASSLLGGSGTGELFF
TRBV9	-	TRBJ2-1	-	TGTGCCAGCAGCGTAAGGGGGATGGCCCAGCCCTACAATGAGCAGTTCTTC	CASSVRGMAQPYNEQFF
TRBV28	-	TRBJ2-5	TRBD1	TGTGCCAGCAGTTCCCCCACTGACAGGGGGCATCAGACCCAGTACTTC	CASSSPTDRGHQTQYF
TRBV6-1	-	TRBJ1-4	-	TGTGCCAGCAGGCCACCGGGGGGGGGCAGTGAAAAACTGTTTTTT	CASRPPGGGSEKLFF